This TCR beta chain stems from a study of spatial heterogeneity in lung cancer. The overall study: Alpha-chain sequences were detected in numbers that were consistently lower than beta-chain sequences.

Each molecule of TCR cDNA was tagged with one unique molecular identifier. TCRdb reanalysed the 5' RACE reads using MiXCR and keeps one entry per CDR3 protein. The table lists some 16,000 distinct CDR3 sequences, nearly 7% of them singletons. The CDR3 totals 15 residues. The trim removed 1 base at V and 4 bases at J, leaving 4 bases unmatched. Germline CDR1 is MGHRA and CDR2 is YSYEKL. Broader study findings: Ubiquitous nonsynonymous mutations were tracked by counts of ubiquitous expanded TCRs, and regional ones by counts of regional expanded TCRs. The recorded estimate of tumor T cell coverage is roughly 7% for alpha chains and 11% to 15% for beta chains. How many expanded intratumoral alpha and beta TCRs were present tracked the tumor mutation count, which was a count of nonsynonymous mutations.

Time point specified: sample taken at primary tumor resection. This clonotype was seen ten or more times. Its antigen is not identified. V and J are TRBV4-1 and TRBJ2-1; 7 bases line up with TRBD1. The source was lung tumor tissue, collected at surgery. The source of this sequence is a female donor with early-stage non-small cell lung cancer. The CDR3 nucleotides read TGCGCCAGCAGCCAAGGTGGGACAGCTTACAATGAGCAGTTCTTC. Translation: CASSQGGTAYNEQFF.